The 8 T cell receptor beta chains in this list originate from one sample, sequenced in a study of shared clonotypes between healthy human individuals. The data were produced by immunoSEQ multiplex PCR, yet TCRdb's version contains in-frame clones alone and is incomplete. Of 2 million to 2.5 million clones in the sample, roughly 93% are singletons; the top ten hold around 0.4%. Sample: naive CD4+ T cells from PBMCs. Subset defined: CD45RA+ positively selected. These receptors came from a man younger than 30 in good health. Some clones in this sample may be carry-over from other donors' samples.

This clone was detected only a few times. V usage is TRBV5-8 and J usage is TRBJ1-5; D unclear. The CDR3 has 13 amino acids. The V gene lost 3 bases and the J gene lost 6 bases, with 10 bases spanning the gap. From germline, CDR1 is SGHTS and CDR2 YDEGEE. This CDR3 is CASSSKVFQPQHF. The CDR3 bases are TGTGCCAGCAGCTCGAAGGTGTTTCAGCCCCAGCATTTT.

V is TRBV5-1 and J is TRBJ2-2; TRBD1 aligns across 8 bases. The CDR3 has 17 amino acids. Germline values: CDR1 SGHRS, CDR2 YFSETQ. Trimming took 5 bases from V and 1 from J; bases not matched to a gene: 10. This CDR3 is CASSHAAGTGNTGELFF. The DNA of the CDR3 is TGCGCCAGCAGTCACGCAGCCGGGACAGGGAACACCGGGGAGCTGTTTTTT.

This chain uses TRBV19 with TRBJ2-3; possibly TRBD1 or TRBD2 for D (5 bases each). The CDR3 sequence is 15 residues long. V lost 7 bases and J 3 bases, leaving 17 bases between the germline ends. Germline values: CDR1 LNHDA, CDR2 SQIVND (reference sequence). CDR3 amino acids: CASNPSWGLTDTQYF. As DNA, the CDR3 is TGTGCCAGTAACCCTAGCTGGGGCTTGACAGATACGCAGTATTTT.

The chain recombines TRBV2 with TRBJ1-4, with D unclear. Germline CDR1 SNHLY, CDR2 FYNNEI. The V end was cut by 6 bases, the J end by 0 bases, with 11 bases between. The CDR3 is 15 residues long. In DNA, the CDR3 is TGTGCCAGCAGACCTTCGCAGGCAACTAATGAAAAACTGTTTTTT. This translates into CASRPSQATNEKLFF.

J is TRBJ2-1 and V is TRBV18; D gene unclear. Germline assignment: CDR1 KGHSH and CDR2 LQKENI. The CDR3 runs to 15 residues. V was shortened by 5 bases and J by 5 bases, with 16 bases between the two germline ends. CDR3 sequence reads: CASSSQLMRNNEQFF. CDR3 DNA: TGTGCCAGCTCATCACAGCTTATGCGAAACAATGAGCAGTTCTTC.

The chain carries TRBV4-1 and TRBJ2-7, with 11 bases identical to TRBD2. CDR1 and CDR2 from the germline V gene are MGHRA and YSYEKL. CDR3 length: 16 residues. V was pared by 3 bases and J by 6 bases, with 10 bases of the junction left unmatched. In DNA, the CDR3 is TGCGCCAGCAGCCACCCCATACTAGCGGGAGTGGCCGAGCAGTACTTC. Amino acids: CASSHPILAGVAEQYF.

The CDR3 sequence: CASSSWDRLSYEQYF. The CDR3 DNA is TGTGCCAGCAGCTCCTGGGACAGATTAAGCTACGAGCAGTACTTC. The rearrangement uses TRBV7-2 and TRBJ2-7; TRBD1 matches at 7 bases. The germline V gene has CDR1 SGHTA and CDR2 FQGNSA. After removal of 4 bases from V and 3 bases from J, the junction contained 9 bases not matched to a gene. There are 15 residues in the CDR3.

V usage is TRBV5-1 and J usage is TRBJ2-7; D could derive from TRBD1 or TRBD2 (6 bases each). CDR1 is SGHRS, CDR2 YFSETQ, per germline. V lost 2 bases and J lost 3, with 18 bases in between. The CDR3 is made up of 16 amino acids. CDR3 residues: CASSFEGGRDIYEQYF. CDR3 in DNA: TGCGCCAGCAGCTTTGAGGGGGGACGAGACATCTACGAGCAGTACTTC.